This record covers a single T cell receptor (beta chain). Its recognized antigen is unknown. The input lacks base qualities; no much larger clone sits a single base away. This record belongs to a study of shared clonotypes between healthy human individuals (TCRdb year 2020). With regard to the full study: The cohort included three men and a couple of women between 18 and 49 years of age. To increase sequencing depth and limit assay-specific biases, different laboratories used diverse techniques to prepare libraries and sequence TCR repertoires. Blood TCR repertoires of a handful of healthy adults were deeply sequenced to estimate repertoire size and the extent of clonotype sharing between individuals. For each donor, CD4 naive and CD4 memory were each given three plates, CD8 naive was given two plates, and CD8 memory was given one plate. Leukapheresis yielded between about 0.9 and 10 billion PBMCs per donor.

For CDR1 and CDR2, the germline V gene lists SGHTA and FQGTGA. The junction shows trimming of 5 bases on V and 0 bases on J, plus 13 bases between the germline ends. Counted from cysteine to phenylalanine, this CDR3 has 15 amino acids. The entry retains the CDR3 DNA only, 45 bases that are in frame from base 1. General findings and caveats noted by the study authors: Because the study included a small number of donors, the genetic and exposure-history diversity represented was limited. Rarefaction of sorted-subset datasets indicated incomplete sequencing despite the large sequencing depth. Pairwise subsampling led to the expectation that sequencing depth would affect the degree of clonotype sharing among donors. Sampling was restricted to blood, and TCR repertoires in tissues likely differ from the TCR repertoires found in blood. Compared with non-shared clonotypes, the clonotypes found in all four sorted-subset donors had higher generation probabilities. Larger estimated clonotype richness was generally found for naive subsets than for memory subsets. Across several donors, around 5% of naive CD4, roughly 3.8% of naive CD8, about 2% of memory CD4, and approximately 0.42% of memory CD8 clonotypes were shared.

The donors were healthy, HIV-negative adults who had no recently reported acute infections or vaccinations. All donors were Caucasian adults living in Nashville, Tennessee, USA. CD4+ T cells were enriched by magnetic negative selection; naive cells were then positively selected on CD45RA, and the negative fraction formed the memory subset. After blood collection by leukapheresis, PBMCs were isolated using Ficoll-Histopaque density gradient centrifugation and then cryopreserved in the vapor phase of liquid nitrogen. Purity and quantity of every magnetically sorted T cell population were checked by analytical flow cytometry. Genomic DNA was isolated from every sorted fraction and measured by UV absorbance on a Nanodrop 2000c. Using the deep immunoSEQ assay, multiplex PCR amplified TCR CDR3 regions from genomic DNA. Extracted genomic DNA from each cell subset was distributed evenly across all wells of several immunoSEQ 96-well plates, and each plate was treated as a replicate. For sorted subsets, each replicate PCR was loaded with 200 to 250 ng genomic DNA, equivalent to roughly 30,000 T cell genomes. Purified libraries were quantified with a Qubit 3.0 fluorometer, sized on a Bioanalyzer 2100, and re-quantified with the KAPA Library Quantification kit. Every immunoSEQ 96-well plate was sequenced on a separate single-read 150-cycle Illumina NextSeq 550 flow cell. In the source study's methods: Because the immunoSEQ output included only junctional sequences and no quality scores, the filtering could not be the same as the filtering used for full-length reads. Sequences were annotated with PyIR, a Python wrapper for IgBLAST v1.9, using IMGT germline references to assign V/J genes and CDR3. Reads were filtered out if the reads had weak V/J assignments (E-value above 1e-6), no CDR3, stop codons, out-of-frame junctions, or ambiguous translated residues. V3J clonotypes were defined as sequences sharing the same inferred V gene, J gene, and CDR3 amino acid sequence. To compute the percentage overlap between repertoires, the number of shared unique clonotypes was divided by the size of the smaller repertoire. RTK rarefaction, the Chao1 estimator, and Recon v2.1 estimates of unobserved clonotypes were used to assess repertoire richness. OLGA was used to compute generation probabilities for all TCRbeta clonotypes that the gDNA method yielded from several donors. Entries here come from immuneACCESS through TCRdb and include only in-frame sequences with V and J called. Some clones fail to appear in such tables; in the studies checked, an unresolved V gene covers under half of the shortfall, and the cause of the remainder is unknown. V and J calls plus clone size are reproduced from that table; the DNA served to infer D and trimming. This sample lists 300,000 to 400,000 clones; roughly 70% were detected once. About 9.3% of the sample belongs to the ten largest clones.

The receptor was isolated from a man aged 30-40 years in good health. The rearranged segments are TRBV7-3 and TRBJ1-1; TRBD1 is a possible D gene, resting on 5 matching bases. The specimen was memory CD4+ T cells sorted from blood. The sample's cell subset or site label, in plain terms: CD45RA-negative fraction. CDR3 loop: CASSPQGAMNTEAFF. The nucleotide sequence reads TGTGCCAGCAGCCCACAAGGGGCCATGAACACTGAAGCTTTCTTT.